These 7 T cell receptor beta chains share one sample of origin, sequenced in a study of cytomegalovirus exposure and HLA in healthy donors. In the PCR, 60 Vbeta and 13 Jbeta primers were used. Only in-frame clones appear in the TCRdb table, and some are missing; sequencing was by immunoSEQ multiplex PCR. Seen here are 150,000 or so clones, roughly 80% observed once, and the top ten hold around 1.5%. Sequencing input: PBMCs. These receptors came from a woman younger than 45 in good health and CMV-seronegative.

The chain uses TRBV4-1 and TRBJ1-2, with a tentative D call TRBD1 (6 bases). CDR1 is MGHRA and CDR2 is YSYEKL in the germline V gene. The ends were cut back, 3 bases at V and 1 base at J, with 15 bases in the middle. CDR3 length: 16 residues. CDR3 nucleotide sequence: TGCGCCAGCAGCCATCCTCAGGGGACTATTAACTATGGCTACACCTTC. It specifies CASSHPQGTINYGYTF.

V and J are TRBV5-1 and TRBJ2-7; 11 positions agree with TRBD2. Per germline, CDR1 SGHRS and CDR2 YFSETQ. The CDR3 spans 18 residues. V was pared by 0 bases and J by 4 bases, with 12 bases of the junction left unmatched. CDR3 region: CASSLAPWVAGGLYEQYF. Here the CDR3 DNA reads TGCGCCAGCAGCTTGGCCCCTTGGGTAGCGGGGGGGCTGTACGAGCAGTACTTC.

At least ten counts were recorded for this clone. The V gene is TRBV6-1, the J gene TRBJ2-7; perhaps TRBD2 as D (7 bases). In germline, CDR1 is MNHNS, CDR2 SASEGT. This CDR3 is 16 amino acids long. The V and J ends lost 0 bases and 0 bases respectively, with 12 bases between them. DNA of the CDR3: TGTGCCAGCAGTGAAGCTCTGGGGGGGGCCTCCTACGAGCAGTACTTC. Amino acid sequence: CASSEALGGASYEQYF.

The chain links TRBV7-9 to TRBJ1-3, with 7 bases that match TRBD1. Germline lookup yields CDR1 SEHNR and CDR2 FQNEAQ (reference sequence). The trim removed 3 bases at V and 1 base at J, leaving 6 bases unmatched. The CDR3 is made up of 16 amino acids. The CDR3 sequence is CASSLGQTLSGNTIYF. The CDR3 DNA reads as TGTGCCAGCAGCTTGGGACAGACCCTTTCTGGAAACACCATATATTTT.

As DNA, the CDR3 is TGTGCCAGCAGCTCAGCTACAGGGCCCAATCAGCCCCAGCATTTT. Translating it yields CASSSATGPNQPQHF. The V gene is TRBV11-2, the J gene TRBJ1-5; D is possibly TRBD1 (6 bases). Per the germline V gene, CDR1 is SGHAT and CDR2 is FQNNGV. CDR3 length equals 15 residues. Trimming took off 4 bases at V and 3 bases at J, with 13 bases between the two ends. The complete variable domain, with remaining parts taken from reference TRBV11-2 and TRBJ1-5, reads EAGVAQSPRYKIIEKRQSVAFWCNPISGHATLYWYQQILGQGPKLLIQFQNNGVVDDSQLPKDRFSAERLKGVDSTLKIQPAKLEDSAVYLCASSSATGPNQPQHFGDGTRLSIL.

The rearrangement uses TRBV2 and TRBJ2-7; the D gene is possibly TRBD1 (6 bases). Trimming pared 6 bases from V and 2 bases from J, leaving 11 bases between. The CDR3 length is 13 residues. CDR1 and CDR2 (germline): SNHLY, FYNNEI. CDR3 coding DNA: TGTGCCAGCAGGACGACAGGCCCCTACGAGCAGTACTTC. This sequence encodes CASRTTGPYEQYF. The whole variable domain, filled in from reference TRBV2 and TRBJ2-7, reads EPEVTQTPSHQVTQMGQEVILRCVPISNHLYFYWYRQILGQKVEFLVSFYNNEISEKSEIFDDQFSVERPDGSNFTLKIRSTKLEDSAMYFCASRTTGPYEQYFGPGTRLTVT.

About this clone itself: The sample carries other DNA sequences with the same CDR3. The chain combines TRBV4-2 with TRBJ1-1; TRBD1 might be the D (5 bases). The germline V gene encodes CDR1 LGHNA and CDR2 YNFKEQ. Trimming pared 1 base from V and 1 base from J, leaving 7 bases between. The CDR3 loop spans 14 amino acids. CDR3 sequence: CASSQGGGNTEAFF. The CDR3 DNA reads as TGTGCCAGCAGCCAAGGGGGCGGGAACACTGAAGCTTTCTTT.